The sequence of this TCR beta chain was determined in a study of CD8 T cells in ankylosing spondylitis. In germline, CDR1 is SGHRS, CDR2 YFSETQ. This CDR3 is 14 amino acids long. The germline V and J ends were trimmed by 3 bases and 5 bases, with 12 bases remaining between them. Construction of TCR beta libraries was performed using quantitative 5'-RACE with molecular barcodes. TCRdb reprocessed the 5' RACE reads via MiXCR and lists one record per CDR3 protein. This table has some 700,000 distinct CDR3 sequences, roughly 20% appearing once. This clonotype occurred a few times. Its antigen remains unknown. Overall study results and limits: Previously reported in reactive arthritis synovial fluid and blood were some of the motif variants. Seemingly characteristic of ankylosing spondylitis blood was a TCR beta motif consisting of several highly homologous variants. There was reportedly significant enrichment of clones that were disease-linked in matched ankylosing spondylitis synovial fluid. Peripheral blood held disease-linked clones only at relatively low frequency, and these were CD8+.

The rearrangement links TRBV5-1 to TRBJ2-1, with a tentative D call TRBD1 (6 bases). Sequencing used blood, either unsorted or a sorted T cell fraction (not recorded which). The TCR was taken from a male donor with ankylosing spondylitis. This CDR3 is CASSWGRINNEQFF. The CDR3 DNA reads TGCGCCAGCAGCTGGGGGCGAATAAACAATGAGCAGTTCTTC.